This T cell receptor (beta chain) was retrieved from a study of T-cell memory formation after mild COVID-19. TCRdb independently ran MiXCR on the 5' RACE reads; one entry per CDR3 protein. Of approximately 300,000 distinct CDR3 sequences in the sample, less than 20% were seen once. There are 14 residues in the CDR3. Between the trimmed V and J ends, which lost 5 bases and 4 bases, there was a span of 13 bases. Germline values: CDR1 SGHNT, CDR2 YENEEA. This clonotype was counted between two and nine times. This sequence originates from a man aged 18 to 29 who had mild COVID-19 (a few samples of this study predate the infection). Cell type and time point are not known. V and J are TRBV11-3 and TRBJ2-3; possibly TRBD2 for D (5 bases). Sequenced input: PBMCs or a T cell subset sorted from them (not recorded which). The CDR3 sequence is CASSEASFADTQYF. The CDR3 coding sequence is TGTGCCAGCAGCGAGGCTAGCTTCGCAGATACGCAGTATTTT.